The 19 T cell receptor beta chains in this list originate from one sample, sequenced in a study of Graves' ophthalmopathy and Graves' hyperthyroidism. Researchers took RNA transcripts and amplified TCR beta CDR3 regions from them. In the first round, RT-PCR was carried out with HTBI primers, and a multiplex PCR formed the second round. TCRdb reprocessed the multiplex PCR reads with MiXCR, giving one entry per CDR3 protein. The table records about 700,000 distinct CDR3 sequences, 40% of them present only once. Sequencing was carried out using peripheral blood. Receptors were obtained from an adult man with Graves' ophthalmopathy.

This clonotype has a handful of counts. This chain uses TRBV11-2 with TRBJ1-3; D call uncertain. Trimming pared 5 bases from V and 1 base from J, leaving 12 bases between. The length of the CDR3 is 15 residues. Per germline, CDR1 SGHAT and CDR2 FQNNGV. For the CDR3, the DNA is TGTGCCAGCAGCCAAGAATTGCAATCTGGAAACACCATATATTTT. Its protein product is CASSQELQSGNTIYF.

This chain joins TRBV15 and TRBJ1-4, with D hard to call. Between the trimmed V and J ends, which lost 7 bases and 7 bases, there was a span of 13 bases. From germline, CDR1 is LNHNV and CDR2 YYDKDF (reference sequence). This CDR3 contains 13 residues. The CDR3 is CATTEGGFEKLFF. CDR3 DNA sequence: TGTGCCACCACGGAGGGAGGGTTTGAAAAACTGTTTTTT.

This clonotype has a handful of counts. The chain employs TRBV6-5 and TRBJ1-1, with 7 bases lining up with TRBD1. CDR3 length: 13 residues. Germline loops: CDR1 MNHEY, CDR2 SVGAGI. The V and J ends lost 8 bases and 1 base, in that order; junction bases with no gene match: 4. The CDR3 bases are TGTGCCAGCCGGTGGGACAGGAACACTGAAGCTTTCTTT. This sequence encodes CASRWDRNTEAFF.

This clonotype was recorded a few times. V and J are TRBV19 and TRBJ1-1; 10 bases fit TRBD1. Germline V gene lookup returns CDR1 LNHDA and CDR2 SQIVND (reference sequence). This CDR3 spans 12 amino acids. After removal of 10 bases from V and 6 bases from J, the junction contained 5 bases not matched to a gene. CDR3 sequence (DNA): TGTGCCACCCGGGACAGGGGCGCTGAAGCTTTCTTT. Its protein product is CATRDRGAEAFF.

This clonotype occurred a few times. The chain combines TRBV19 with TRBJ1-2; 7 nucleotides align to TRBD1. This CDR3 has 14 residues. CDR1 is LNHDA, CDR2 SQIVND, per germline (reference sequence). The trim removed 3 bases at V and 2 bases at J, leaving 3 bases unmatched. The CDR3 is CASSIGQVNYGYTF. CDR3 DNA sequence: TGTGCCAGTAGTATCGGACAGGTCAACTATGGCTACACCTTC.

V usage is TRBV11-2 and J usage is TRBJ1-5, with D maybe TRBD1 (6 bases). With 2 bases removed from V and 6 bases from J, the gap between germline ends came to 11 bases. CDR1 is SGHAT and CDR2 is FQNNGV in the germline V gene. The CDR3 runs to 14 residues. Here the CDR3 DNA reads TGTGCCAGCAGCTTAAGTGTACAGGGTCAGCCCCAGCATTTT. It codes for CASSLSVQGQPQHF.

A remark on this clonotype: Just one base apart from a much larger clone, this may be a read error. The genes are TRBV10-3 and TRBJ2-2; a possible D gene is TRBD1 (5 bases). With 3 bases removed from V and 10 bases from J, the gap between germline ends came to 9 bases. There are 12 residues in the CDR3. Germline CDR1 reads ENHRY; CDR2 reads SYGVKD. The CDR3 coding sequence is TGTGCCATCAGTGAAGGGGCCGAGGAGCTGTTTTTT. Protein: CAISEGAEELFF.

A word on this clonotype: This is likely a read error, given that the CDR3 carries no conserved phenylalanine or tryptophan at its end. The chain joins TRBV7-2 to TRBJ1-6; D remains unclear. The CDR3 loop spans 14 amino acids. V dropped 4 bases and J dropped 9 bases, with 13 bases sitting between them. The germline CDR1 and CDR2 sequences are SGHTA and FQGNSA. The CDR3 DNA is TGTGCCAGCAGCTCTCCCGGGGATGGTTCACCCCTCCACCTT. This translates into CASSSPGDGSPLHL.

About this clonotype itself: At one end, the junction sequence differs from germline, possibly due to a read error. This chain links TRBV9 with TRBJ1-3; possibly TRBD1 for D (5 bases). The CDR3 loop spans 16 amino acids. Germline assignment: CDR1 SGDLS and CDR2 YYNGEE. The DNA for the CDR3 is TGTGCCAGCAGGCCTAATGAGGAGGGGCCCGGAACCACCATATATTTT. It codes for CASRPNEEGPGTTIYF.

The chain couples TRBV19 to TRBJ2-7, with TRBD1 matching over 8 bases. The germline V gene has CDR1 LNHDA and CDR2 SQIVND (reference sequence). This CDR3 is built from 12 residues. With 5 bases clipped from V and 5 bases from J, the junction kept 2 bases outside the gene matches. CDR3 DNA: TGTGCCAGTAGTCGGACAGGGAACGAGCAGTACTTC. Its protein product is CASSRTGNEQYF. Together with reference TRBV19 and TRBJ2-7, the CDR3 gives the full variable domain: DGGITQSPKYLFRKEGQNVTLSCEQNLNHDAMYWYRQDPGQGLRLIYYSQIVNDFQKGDIAEGYSVSREKKESFPLTVTSAQKNPTAFYLCASSRTGNEQYFGPGTRLTVT.

This clonotype was seen ten or more times. The chain uses TRBV19 and TRBJ2-5; TRBD1 matches at 7 bases. Germline CDR1 is LNHDA and CDR2 is SQIVND (reference sequence). After removal of 5 bases from V and 6 bases from J, the junction contained 9 bases not matched to a gene. This CDR3 contains 14 residues. CDR3 sequence (DNA): TGTGCCAGTAGTCCTCGACAGGGCGAAAAGACCCAGTACTTC. This sequence encodes CASSPRQGEKTQYF.

To note about this clonotype: A single base separates this from a much larger clone, so it may be a read error. Here the CDR3 reads CASSLTVGEAFF. CDR3 sequence (DNA): TGTGCCAGCAGCTTGACAGTTGGTGAAGCTTTCTTT. The rearrangement uses TRBV7-9 and TRBJ1-1, with D possibly TRBD1 on 5 matching bases. From germline, CDR1 is SEHNR and CDR2 FQNEAQ (reference sequence). The CDR3 contains 12 residues. Trimming removed 3 bases from V and 7 bases from J, with 9 bases in between.

This clonotype was seen repeatedly, ten times or more. V is TRBV20-1 and J is TRBJ2-7; possibly TRBD1 or TRBD2 for D (5 bases each). This CDR3 is built from 13 residues. The ends were cut back, 4 bases at V and 6 bases at J, with 16 bases in the middle. Germline CDR1 and CDR2: DFQATT and SNEGSKA (reference sequence). In DNA form, the CDR3 reads TGCAGTGCTACGAGACTGACAGAGGGCGAGCAGTACTTC. It is translated as CSATRLTEGEQYF.

At least ten counts were recorded for this clonotype. J is TRBJ1-1 and V is TRBV29-1; D remains unclear. The CDR3 covers 14 residues. Trimming stripped 4 bases from V and 2 bases from J, with 14 bases between. Germline loops: CDR1 SQVTM, CDR2 ANQGSEA. CDR3: CSVVKGYPNTEAFF. CDR3 DNA: TGCAGCGTTGTTAAAGGGTACCCCAACACTGAAGCTTTCTTT.

On this clonotype itself: Possible read error: a much larger clone is one base away. This chain joins TRBV25-1 and TRBJ1-5; D ambiguous. CDR3 size: 14 residues. Germline V gene sequence: CDR1 MGHDK, CDR2 SYGVNS. CDR3 coding DNA: TGTGTCAGCAGTGAATTGGGAGAGGATCAGCCCCAGCATTTT. It codes for CVSSELGEDQPQHF.

Ten or more counts support this clonotype. The chain uses TRBV20-1 and TRBJ1-2; 8 bases are shared with TRBD1. Germline trimming cut 1 base from V and 7 bases from J; bases unmatched to any gene: 5. Per the germline V gene, CDR1 is DFQATT and CDR2 is SNEGSKA (reference sequence). The CDR3 contains 13 residues. This CDR3 reads CSARAGQGFGYTF. The DNA for the CDR3 is TGCAGTGCTAGAGCCGGACAGGGTTTTGGCTACACCTTC.

This clonotype was seen a handful of times. The V gene is TRBV13, the J gene TRBJ2-2; 8 bases match TRBD1. J was trimmed by 3 bases and V by 4 bases; bases with no gene match: 4. The CDR3 runs to 15 residues. Germline assignment: CDR1 PRHDT and CDR2 FYEKMQ (reference sequence). The CDR3 protein is CASSSWTGHTGELFF. CDR3 nucleotide sequence: TGTGCCAGCAGCTCCTGGACAGGGCACACCGGGGAGCTGTTTTTT. The complete variable domain, with remaining parts taken from reference TRBV13 and TRBJ2-2, reads AAGVIQSPRHLIKEKRETATLKCYPIPRHDTVYWYQQGPGQDPQFLISFYEKMQSDKGSIPDRFSAQQFSDYHSELNMSSLELGDSALYFCASSSWTGHTGELFFGEGSRLTVL.

The chain recombines TRBV2 with TRBJ2-5; 14 bases fit TRBD2. This CDR3 has 15 amino acids. The ends lost 6 bases at V and 5 bases at J; junction bases unmatched: 5. Germline loops: CDR1 SNHLY, CDR2 FYNNEI. DNA for the CDR3: TGTGCCAGCAGGACTAGCGGGAGGGTACCTGAGACCCAGTACTTC. The encoded protein is CASRTSGRVPETQYF.

The rearrangement links TRBV13 to TRBJ1-6; a weak D match, TRBD1 (6 bases). V was cut by 6 bases and J by 9 bases, with 15 bases left in between. The CDR3 extends over 14 amino acids. From germline, CDR1 is PRHDT and CDR2 FYEKMQ (reference sequence). The CDR3 loop reads CASSYSGAGSPLHF. The CDR3 DNA follows: TGTGCCAGCAGTTACTCGGGGGCCGGTTCACCCCTCCACTTT.